This paragraph covers one T cell receptor beta chain sequence. This clonotype was detected a few times. This receptor's antigen is unknown. The input lacks base qualities; no much larger clone sits a single base away. This entry is derived from a study of CD8 T cells in ankylosing spondylitis (dated by TCRdb to about 2017). General notes on the study: T cell receptor beta repertoires were profiled in healthy donors and ankylosing spondylitis patients so that disease-linked TCR variants could be found. The whole study cohort included 95 to 130 healthy donors and 25 ankylosing spondylitis patients. Samples of peripheral blood were taken, and for ankylosing spondylitis patients, synovial fluid was collected as well. Results and caveats for the whole study, not just this receptor: The disease-linked clones were reported as significantly enriched in matched synovial fluid samples from ankylosing spondylitis patients. The disease-linked clones showed a CD8+ phenotype and occurred at relatively low frequencies in peripheral blood. Some motif variants were previously reported in synovial fluid and blood of reactive arthritis patients, suggesting common disease-initiation mechanisms. A TCR beta motif of several highly homologous amino acid variants appeared characteristic of blood from ankylosing spondylitis patients.

CDR1 and CDR2 were assigned from the germline V gene (reference sequence) as DFQATT and SNEGSKA. From the cysteine through the phenylalanine, the CDR3 covers 14 amino acids. Only the CDR3 portion is preserved as DNA: 42 bases, with reading frame beginning at the first base. V loses 8 bases at its end and J loses 6 bases; junction bases beyond the gene matches: 13. TCRdb shows the sequencer as Illumina HiSeq 2500. Quantitative 5'-RACE with molecular barcodes was used to prepare TCR beta libraries. Per the original workflow: A new computational method, built on a probabilistic model of VDJ rearrangement, was used to identify disease-linked TCR variants. Using fastp at Q25 and MiXCR, TCRdb reprocessed the public reads and kept productive beta chains. Every distinct CDR3 protein forms one entry, paired with its most common genes and DNA. These V and J calls derive from TCRdb rather than the authors' analysis. A total of 25,000 to 35,000 distinct CDR3 sequences appear in this sample, about 31% of them only once. The top ten clonotypes cover under 60% of the sample.

Synovial fluid samples and blood samples obtained from the same ankylosing spondylitis patients were matched. This receptor was taken from a male donor with ankylosing spondylitis. Sequencing was carried out using synovial fluid, either unsorted or a sorted T cell fraction (not recorded which). The chain uses TRBV20-1 and TRBJ2-1, with 7 bases aligning to TRBD2. The bases read TGCAGTCCTCAAGAAGCGGGGCATGTCAATGAGCAGTTCTTC. This translates into CSPQEAGHVNEQFF.